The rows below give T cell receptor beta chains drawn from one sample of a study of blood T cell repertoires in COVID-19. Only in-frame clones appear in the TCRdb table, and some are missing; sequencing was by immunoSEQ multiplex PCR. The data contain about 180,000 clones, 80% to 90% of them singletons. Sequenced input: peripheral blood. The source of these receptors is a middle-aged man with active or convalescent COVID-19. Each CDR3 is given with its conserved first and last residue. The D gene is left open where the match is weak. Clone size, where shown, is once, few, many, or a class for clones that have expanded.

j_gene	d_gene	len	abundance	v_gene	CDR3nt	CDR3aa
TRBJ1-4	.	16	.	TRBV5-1	TGCGCCAGCAGCGCCCAGGCCAGGTTCGGAAATGAAAAACTGTTTTTT	CASSAQARFGNEKLFF
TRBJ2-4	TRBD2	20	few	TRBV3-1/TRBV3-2	TGTGCCAGCAGCTTCCGATTAGCGGGAGTGGGGGTTCTAGCCAAAAACATTCAGTACTTC	CASSFRLAGVGVLAKNIQYF
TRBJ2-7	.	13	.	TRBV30	TGTGCCTGGAGTAGTAAGGGGACCTACGAGCAGTACTTC	CAWSSKGTYEQYF
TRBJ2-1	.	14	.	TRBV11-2	TGTGCCAGCAGCTTGCGGGGTTCCTACAATGAGCAGTTCTTC	CASSLRGSYNEQFF
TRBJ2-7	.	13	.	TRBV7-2	TGTGCCAGCAGCTTCGAAGAGATCTACGAGCAGTACTTC	CASSFEEIYEQYF
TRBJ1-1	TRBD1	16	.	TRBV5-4	TGTGCCAGCAGCCCTTGGACAGGGGCTGGGAACACTGAAGCTTTCTTT	CASSPWTGAGNTEAFF
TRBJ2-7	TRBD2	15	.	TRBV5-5	TGTGCCAGCAGCTTGGATGGCCTAGCGGCGTACGAGCAGTACTTC	CASSLDGLAAYEQYF
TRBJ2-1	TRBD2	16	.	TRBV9	TGTGCCAGCAGCGTACATGACGCTAGCGGGAAGAATGAGCAGTTCTTC	CASSVHDASGKNEQFF
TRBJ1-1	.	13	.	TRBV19	TGTGCCAGTAGTACCGACTTGAACACTGAAGCTTTCTTT	CASSTDLNTEAFF
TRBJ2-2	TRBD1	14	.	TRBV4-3	TGCGCCAGCAGTTGGACAGGTGACACCGGGGAGCTGTTTTTT	CASSWTGDTGELFF
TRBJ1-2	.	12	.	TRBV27	TGTGCCAGCAGCGGGGGGCTAAATGGCTACACCTTC	CASSGGLNGYTF
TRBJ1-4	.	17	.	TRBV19	TGTGCCAGTAGTATAGACGCGACAGGCGGATTCGACGAAAAACTGTTTTTT	CASSIDATGGFDEKLFF
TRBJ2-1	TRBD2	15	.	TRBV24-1	TGTGCCACCAGTGATCCCAGCGGGAGAATTGATGAGCAGTTCTTC	CATSDPSGRIDEQFF
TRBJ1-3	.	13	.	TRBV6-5	TGTGCCAGCAACGGCAGGGTTGTAGACACCATATATTTT	CASNGRVVDTIYF
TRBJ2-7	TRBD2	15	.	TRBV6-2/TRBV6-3	TGTGCCAGCATCCCTGGGGGGGGAATTTCATACGAGCAGTACTTC	CASIPGGGISYEQYF
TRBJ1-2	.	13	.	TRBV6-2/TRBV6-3	TGTGCCAGCAGCAGGGTAGGGGGCTATGGCTACACCTTC	CASSRVGGYGYTF
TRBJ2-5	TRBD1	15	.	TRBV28	TGTGCCAGCAGTTTATGGGACAGGGGGGGAGAGACCCAGTACTTC	CASSLWDRGGETQYF
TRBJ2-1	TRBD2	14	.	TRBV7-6	TGTGCCAGCAGCTTGAGCGGGGTTAACAATGAGCAGTTCTTC	CASSLSGVNNEQFF
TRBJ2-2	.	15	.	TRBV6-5	TGTGCCAGCAGGGCGACGGGACAGAACACCGGGGAGCTGTTTTTT	CASRATGQNTGELFF
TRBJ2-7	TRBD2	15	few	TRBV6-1	TGTGCCAGCAGTGAAGCGTGGACTAGCAGTTACGAGCAGTACTTC	CASSEAWTSSYEQYF